Sequencing of this TCR beta chain was carried out in a study of T cell responses to AZD1222 COVID-19 vaccine. Findings of the study overall: Just five to seven people given AZD1222 tested seropositive at baseline. The breadth and depth of Spike-specific TCRs increased once two AZD1222 doses had been given. Spike was spanned by vaccine-associated CD4 TCRs, with dominance at 160-218 and 743-854.

Produced via immunoSEQ multiplex PCR; TCRdb's table is partial and in-frame only. The sample records roughly 140,000 clones, about 93% being singletons. As concerns this clone: Its antigen is unknown.

The V and J ends lost 8 bases and 7 bases, in that order; junction bases with no gene match: 4. Germline V gives CDR1 LNHDA, CDR2 SQIVND (reference sequence). The CDR3 contains 12 residues. Sequences were derived from peripheral blood, sampled on day 0 of AZD1222 vaccination. The chain is built from TRBV19 and TRBJ1-5; 8 nucleotides line up with TRBD1. The clonotype was recovered from an adult in good health. CDR3 region: CASDRGEQPQHF. CDR3 in DNA: TGTGCCAGTGACAGGGGAGAACAGCCCCAGCATTTT.